The T cell receptor (beta chain) described here comes from a study of post-analysis software for immune sequencing data (dated by TCRdb to between 2015 and 2017). Some background on the complete study: The recorded disease courses included relapsing-remitting, secondary progressive and progressive-relapsing multiple sclerosis, and some patients had no subtype annotation. Patient repertoires were compared against 10 to 12 previously published healthy control repertoires from donors aged about 6 to 25 years. A subset of samples was prepared in parallel using single-end sample barcoding, then pooled and co-amplified after Illumina adapter ligation. What the research found in general, with its limitations: Significantly lower normalized Chao1 diversity was found in multiple sclerosis patients than in controls, suggesting substantial peripheral T-cell clonal expansion. The multiple sclerosis patient group was slightly younger than the control group. Significantly higher frequencies in patients than in controls were found for roughly 5 TRBV segments, including TRBV5-6, TRBV5-1 and TRBV20-1. Strong co-clustering of samples prepared in the same batch was shown by direct clustering with F measure, prompting a batch-effect correction.

Taken from cysteine to phenylalanine, the CDR3 has 13 residues. The CDR3 DNA has 39 bases and is translated from base 1. Looking up the germline V gene yields CDR1 LGHNA and CDR2 YSLEER. Trimming removed 0 bases from V and 3 bases from J, leaving 5 bases between the germline ends. To demonstrate the VDJtools post-analysis software, the study profiled TCR beta repertoires from the peripheral blood of 10 to 15 young patients with multiple sclerosis. Multiple sclerosis patients were children and adolescents aged about 6 to 16 years. This clonotype was recorded once. What antigen it recognizes has not been identified. No per-base quality is available; no much larger clone lies one base away. Preparation of the library involved PCR. The sequencer was an Illumina HiSeq 2500. To reduce PCR and sequencing biases, unique molecular identifiers were built into the TCR beta cDNA libraries. Per 1 to 10 million input T cells, some 500,000 cDNA molecules were obtained, such that each molecule approximated one T cell. The same protocol used for the earlier healthy control dataset was applied to prepare and sequence the patient libraries. Within a given batch, samples were prepared together, multiplexed and sequenced on the same HiSeq lane. Per the source publication's procedure: MIGEC was used to process the raw barcoded reads, and molecular identifier groups with only a single read were discarded before consensus assembly and CDR3 extraction. VDJtools was used for post-analysis of the clonotype tables, and diversity was normalized by down-sampling every dataset to the size of the smallest sample. In repertoire overlap clustering, CDR3 amino acid sequences, but not nucleotide sequences, were matched to correct batch-related cross-sample contamination. TCRdb reran the public reads through fastp at Q25 and MiXCR, keeping productive beta chains. Every entry covers one CDR3 protein and lists the most common genes and DNA from its rows. TCRdb, not the authors, supplied the V and J calls. The sample table shows fewer than 600,000 distinct CDR3 sequences, and roughly 45% are seen once. The top ten clonotypes cover about an eighth of the sample.

The sample was blood. The origin of this receptor is a girl between 5 and 17 years old with multiple sclerosis. The sequence links TRBV4-3 to TRBJ2-5; the D gene is unclear. The nucleotides are TGCGCCAGCAGCCAAGAATGGGAAGAGACCCAGTACTTC. Its product reads: CASSQEWEETQYF.